The count of the clone carrying this T cell receptor (beta chain) is one. This sample is part of a study of blood T cell repertoires in COVID-19. Study-wide context: The samples span acute and convalescent COVID-19 from the United States, Italy and Spain. The analysed material was cDNA or gDNA that came from T cells, B-cell-depleted T cells, or PBMCs.

The authors' processing: Estimates of nucleated cell counts were drawn from the amplification of reference gene primers. Clones were sequenced by immunoSEQ multiplex PCR, and TCRdb holds only the in-frame ones, with some missing. The V and J calls and clone size are taken from that table; D and trimming were inferred from the DNA. The sample has under 250,000 clones, 65% to 90% seen once; the top ten hold about 4.5%. Looked up from germline, CDR1 is SEHNR and CDR2 is FQNEAQ (reference sequence). V gave up 1 base and J gave up 13 bases, with 11 bases separating them. The CDR3 has 13 residues. Material for sequencing was peripheral blood. This receptor was identified in a woman aged 70-85 years with acute or convalescent COVID-19. This chain connects TRBV7-9 to TRBJ1-6; possibly TRBD1 for D (5 bases). CDR3 protein: CASSLGRDSPLHF. As DNA, the CDR3 is TGTGCCAGCAGCTTAGGTAGGGACTCTCCCCTCCACTTT.